The clone carrying this TCR beta chain was counted between two and nine times. The antigen is not known. These data are taken from a study of response to subunit inactivated influenza vaccine. TCRdb recomputed calls from the RT-PCR reads with MiXCR, one row per CDR3 protein. The sample holds some 850,000 distinct CDR3 sequences; around a sixth are singletons and the top ten take 9.5% to 13%. Study findings and constraints: Researchers suggested that each seasonal influenza vaccination recruits few new T cells.

This CDR3 is built from 14 residues. The V end lost 6 bases, the J end lost 0 bases, and 11 bases lay between the germline ends. The germline V gene has CDR1 SQVTM and CDR2 ANQGSEA. The rearrangement links TRBV29-1 to TRBJ1-4; D uncertain. Material: PBMCs from blood, obtained 5 days after vaccination. The clonotype was recovered from a man aged 50-59 years who received an inactivated influenza vaccine. The CDR3 loop reads CSVANRATNEKLFF. In DNA form, the CDR3 reads TGCAGCGTCGCTAACCGTGCAACTAATGAAAAACTGTTTTTT.